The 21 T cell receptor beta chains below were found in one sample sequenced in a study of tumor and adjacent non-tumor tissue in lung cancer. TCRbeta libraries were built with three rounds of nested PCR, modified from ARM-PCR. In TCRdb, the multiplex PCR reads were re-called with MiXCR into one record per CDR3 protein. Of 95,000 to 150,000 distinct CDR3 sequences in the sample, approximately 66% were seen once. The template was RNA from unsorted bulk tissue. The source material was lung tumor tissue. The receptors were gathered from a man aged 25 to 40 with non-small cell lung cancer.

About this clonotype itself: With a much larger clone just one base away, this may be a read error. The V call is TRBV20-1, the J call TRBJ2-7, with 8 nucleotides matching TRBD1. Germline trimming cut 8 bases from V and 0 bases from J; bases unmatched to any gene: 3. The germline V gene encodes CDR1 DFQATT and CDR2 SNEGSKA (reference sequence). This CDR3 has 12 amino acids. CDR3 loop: CSTDRGSYEQYF. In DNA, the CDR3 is TGCAGTACTGACAGGGGCTCCTACGAGCAGTACTTC.

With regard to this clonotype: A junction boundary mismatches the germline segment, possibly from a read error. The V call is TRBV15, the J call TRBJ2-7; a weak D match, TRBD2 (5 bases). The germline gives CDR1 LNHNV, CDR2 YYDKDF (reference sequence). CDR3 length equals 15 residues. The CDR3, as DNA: TGTGTCACCAGCAGAGAGGGCGGTAGCTCCTACGAGCAGTACTTC. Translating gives CVTSREGGSSYEQYF.

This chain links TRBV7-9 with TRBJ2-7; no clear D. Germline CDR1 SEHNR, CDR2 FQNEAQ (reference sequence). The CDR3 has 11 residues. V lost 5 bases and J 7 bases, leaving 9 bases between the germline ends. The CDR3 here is CASSPGWEQYF. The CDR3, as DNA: TGTGCCAGCAGCCCCGGTTGGGAGCAGTACTTC.

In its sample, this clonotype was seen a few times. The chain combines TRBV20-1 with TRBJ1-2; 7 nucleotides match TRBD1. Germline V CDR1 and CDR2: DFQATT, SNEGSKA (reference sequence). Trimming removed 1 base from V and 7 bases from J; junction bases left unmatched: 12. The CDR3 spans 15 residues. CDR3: CSARVLTGSVGGYTF. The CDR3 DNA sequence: TGCAGTGCTAGAGTTCTGACAGGGAGCGTCGGTGGCTACACCTTC.

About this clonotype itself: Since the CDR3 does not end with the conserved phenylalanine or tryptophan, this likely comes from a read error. The CDR3 sequence is CVSRSTSYEQYL. The CDR3 DNA sequence: TGTGTCAGCAGGAGCACTTCCTACGAGCAGTACTTA. The V gene is TRBV6-5, the J gene TRBJ2-7; no clear D. The germline gives CDR1 MNHEY, CDR2 SVGAGI. The CDR3 spans 12 residues.

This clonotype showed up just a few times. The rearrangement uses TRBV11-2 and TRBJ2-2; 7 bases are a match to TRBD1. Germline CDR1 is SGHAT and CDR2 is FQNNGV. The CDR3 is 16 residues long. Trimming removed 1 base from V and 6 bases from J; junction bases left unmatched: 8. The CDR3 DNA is TGTGCCAGCAGCTTAGTGGGCACAGGGGTTGCCGGGGAGCTGTTTTTT. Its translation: CASSLVGTGVAGELFF. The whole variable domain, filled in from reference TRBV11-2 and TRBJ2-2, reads EAGVAQSPRYKIIEKRQSVAFWCNPISGHATLYWYQQILGQGPKLLIQFQNNGVVDDSQLPKDRFSAERLKGVDSTLKIQPAKLEDSAVYLCASSLVGTGVAGELFFGEGSRLTVL.

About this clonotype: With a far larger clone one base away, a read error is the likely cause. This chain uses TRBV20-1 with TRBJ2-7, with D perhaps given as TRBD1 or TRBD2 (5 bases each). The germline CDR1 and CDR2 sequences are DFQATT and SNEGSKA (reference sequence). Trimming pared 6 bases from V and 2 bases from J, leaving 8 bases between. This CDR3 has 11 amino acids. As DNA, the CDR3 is TGCAGTGCCATGGGACCCTACGAGCAGTACTTC. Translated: CSAMGPYEQYF.

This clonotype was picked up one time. The CDR3 spells CASIIGGIGNTIYF. CDR3 nucleotide sequence: TGTGCCAGCATCATAGGGGGGATTGGAAACACCATATATTTT. The V gene is TRBV12-3 or TRBV12-4, the J gene TRBJ1-3, with D perhaps TRBD1 (6 bases). Trimming left V 7 bases short and J 3 bases short, with 13 bases between. The CDR3 is 14 residues long.

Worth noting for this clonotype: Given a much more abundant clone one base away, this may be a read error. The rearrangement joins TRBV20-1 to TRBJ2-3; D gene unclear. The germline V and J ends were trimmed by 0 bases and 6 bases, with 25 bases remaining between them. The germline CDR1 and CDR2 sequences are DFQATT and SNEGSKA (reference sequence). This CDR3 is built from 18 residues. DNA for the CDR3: TGCAGTGCTAGAGATGAATTACGTAACCCAAGCCATTTGGATACGCAGTATTTT. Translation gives CSARDELRNPSHLDTQYF.

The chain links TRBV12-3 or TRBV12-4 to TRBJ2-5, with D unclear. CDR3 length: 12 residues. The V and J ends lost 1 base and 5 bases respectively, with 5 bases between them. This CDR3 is CASSLGAETQYF. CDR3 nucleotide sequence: TGTGCCAGCAGTTTAGGGGCGGAGACCCAGTACTTC.

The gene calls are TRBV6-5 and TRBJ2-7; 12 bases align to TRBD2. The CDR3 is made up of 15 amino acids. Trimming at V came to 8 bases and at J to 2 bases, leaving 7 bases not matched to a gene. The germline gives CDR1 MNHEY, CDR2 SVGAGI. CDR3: CASGRTSGATYEQYF. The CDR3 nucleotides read TGTGCCAGCGGCAGGACTAGCGGGGCTACCTACGAGCAGTACTTC.

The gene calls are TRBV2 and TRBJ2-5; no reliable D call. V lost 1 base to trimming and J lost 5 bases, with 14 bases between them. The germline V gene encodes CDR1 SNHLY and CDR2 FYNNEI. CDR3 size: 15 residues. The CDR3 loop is CASSEGQVGRETQYF. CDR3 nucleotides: TGTGCCAGCAGTGAAGGCCAGGTGGGAAGGGAGACCCAGTACTTC.

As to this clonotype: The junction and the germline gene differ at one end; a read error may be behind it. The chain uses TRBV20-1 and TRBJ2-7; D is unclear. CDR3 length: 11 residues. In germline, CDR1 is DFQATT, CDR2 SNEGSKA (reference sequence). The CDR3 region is CSARNGYVQYF. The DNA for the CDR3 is TGCAGTGCTAGAAACGGGTACGTGCAGTACTTC.

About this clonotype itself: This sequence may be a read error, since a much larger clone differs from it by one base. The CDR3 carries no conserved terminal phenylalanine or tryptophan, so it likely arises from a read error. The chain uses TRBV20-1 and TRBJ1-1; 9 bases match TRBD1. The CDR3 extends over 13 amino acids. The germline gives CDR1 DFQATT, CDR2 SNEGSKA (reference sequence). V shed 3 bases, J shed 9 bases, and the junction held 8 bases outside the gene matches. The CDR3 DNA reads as TGCAGTGCTAGGGCGGGACAGGGCCCTAAAGCTTTCTCT. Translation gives CSARAGQGPKAFS.

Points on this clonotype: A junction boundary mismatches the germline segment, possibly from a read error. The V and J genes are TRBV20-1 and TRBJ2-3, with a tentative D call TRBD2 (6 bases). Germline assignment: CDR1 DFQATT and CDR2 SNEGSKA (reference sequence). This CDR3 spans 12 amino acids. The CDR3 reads CNARPGGDMEYF. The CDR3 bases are TGCAATGCTAGACCCGGGGGAGATATGGAGTATTTT.

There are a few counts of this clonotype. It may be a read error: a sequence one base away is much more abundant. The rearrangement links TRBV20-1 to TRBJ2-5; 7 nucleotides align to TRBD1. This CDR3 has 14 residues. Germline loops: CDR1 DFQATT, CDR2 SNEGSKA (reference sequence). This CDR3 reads CNARGTGERETQYF. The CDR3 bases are TGCAATGCTAGGGGAACAGGGGAGAGGGAGACCCAGTACTTC.

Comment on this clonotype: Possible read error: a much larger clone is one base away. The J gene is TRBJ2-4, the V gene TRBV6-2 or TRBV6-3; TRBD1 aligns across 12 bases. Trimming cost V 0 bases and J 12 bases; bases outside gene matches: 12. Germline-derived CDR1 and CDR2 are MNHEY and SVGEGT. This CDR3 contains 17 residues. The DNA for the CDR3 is TGTGCCAGCAGTTACTCGATAGGGACAGGGGGCTTGGACACTCAGTACTTC. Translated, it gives CASSYSIGTGGLDTQYF.

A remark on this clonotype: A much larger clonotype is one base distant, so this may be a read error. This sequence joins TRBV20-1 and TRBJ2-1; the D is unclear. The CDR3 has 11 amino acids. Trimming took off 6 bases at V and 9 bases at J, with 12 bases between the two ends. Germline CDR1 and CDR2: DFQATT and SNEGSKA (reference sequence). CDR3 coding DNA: TGCAGTGCCCACGATAAGACTGAGCAGTTCTTC. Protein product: CSAHDKTEQFF.

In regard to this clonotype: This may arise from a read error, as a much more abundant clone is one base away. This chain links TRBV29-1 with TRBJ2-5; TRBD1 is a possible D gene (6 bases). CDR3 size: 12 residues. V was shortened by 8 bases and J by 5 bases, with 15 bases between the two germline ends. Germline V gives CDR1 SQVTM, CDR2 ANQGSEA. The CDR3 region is CSMGDIGETQYF. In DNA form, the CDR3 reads TGCAGCATGGGGGACATTGGGGAGACCCAGTACTTC.

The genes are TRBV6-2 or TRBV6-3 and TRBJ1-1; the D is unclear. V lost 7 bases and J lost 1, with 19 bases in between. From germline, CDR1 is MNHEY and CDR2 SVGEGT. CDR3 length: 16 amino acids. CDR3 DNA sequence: TGTGCCAGCACCTCTAGAGTGGGAAGCGGGAACACTGAAGCTTTCTTT. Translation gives CASTSRVGSGNTEAFF.

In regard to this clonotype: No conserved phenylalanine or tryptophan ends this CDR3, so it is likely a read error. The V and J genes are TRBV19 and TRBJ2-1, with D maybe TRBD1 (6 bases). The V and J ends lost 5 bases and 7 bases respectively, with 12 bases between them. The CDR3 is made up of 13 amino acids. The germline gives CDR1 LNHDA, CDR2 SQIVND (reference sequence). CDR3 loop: CASSWSTGNEQFI. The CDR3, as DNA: TGTGCCAGTAGTTGGAGTACAGGGAATGAGCAGTTCATC.